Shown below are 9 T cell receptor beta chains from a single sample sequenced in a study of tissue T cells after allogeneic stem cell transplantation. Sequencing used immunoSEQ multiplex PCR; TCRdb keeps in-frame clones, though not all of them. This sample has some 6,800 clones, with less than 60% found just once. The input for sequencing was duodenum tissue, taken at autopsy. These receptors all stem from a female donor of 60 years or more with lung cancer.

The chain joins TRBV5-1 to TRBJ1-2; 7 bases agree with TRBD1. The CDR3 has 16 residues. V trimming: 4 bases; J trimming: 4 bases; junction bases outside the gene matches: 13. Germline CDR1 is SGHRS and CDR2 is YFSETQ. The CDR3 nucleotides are TGCGCCAGCAGCGCGGGGACAGTCTTTACCCTCTATGGCTACACCTTC. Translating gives CASSAGTVFTLYGYTF. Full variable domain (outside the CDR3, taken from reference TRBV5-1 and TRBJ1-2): KAGVTQTPRYLIKTRGQQVTLSCSPISGHRSVSWYQQTPGQGLQFLFEYFSETQRNKGNFPGRFSGRQFSNSRSEMNVSTLELGDSALYLCASSAGTVFTLYGYTFGSGTRLTVV.

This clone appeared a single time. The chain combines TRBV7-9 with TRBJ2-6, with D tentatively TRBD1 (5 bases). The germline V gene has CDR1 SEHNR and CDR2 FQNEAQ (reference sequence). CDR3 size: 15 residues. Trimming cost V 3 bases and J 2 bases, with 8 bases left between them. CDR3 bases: TGTGCCAGCAGCTTCAGGGTAACTGGGGCCAACGTCCTGACTTTC. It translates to CASSFRVTGANVLTF.

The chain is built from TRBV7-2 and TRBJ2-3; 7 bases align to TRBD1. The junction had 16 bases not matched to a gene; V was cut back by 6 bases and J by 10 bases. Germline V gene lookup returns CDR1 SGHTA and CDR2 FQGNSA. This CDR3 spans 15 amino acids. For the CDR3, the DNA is TGTGCCAGCAGAAGGGGGCCCCTTCCGGAGCAGGCGCAGTATTTT. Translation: CASRRGPLPEQAQYF.

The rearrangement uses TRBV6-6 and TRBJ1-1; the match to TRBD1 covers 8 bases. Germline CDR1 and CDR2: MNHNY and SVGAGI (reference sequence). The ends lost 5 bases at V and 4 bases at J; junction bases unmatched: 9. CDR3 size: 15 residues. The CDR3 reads CASSEAGGGSTEAFF. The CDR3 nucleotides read TGTGCCAGCAGTGAGGCAGGGGGCGGGAGCACTGAAGCTTTCTTT.

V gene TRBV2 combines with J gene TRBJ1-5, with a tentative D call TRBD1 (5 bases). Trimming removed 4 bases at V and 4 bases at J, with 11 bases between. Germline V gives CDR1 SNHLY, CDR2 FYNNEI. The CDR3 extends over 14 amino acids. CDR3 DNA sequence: TGTGCCAGCAGTGTGTCGGGGCCAAATCAGCCCCAGCATTTT. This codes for CASSVSGPNQPQHF.

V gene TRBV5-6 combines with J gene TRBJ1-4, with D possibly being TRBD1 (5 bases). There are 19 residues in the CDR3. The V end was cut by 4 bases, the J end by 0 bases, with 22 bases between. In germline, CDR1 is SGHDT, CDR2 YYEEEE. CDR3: CASSPTRSRGLATNEKLFF. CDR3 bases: TGTGCCAGCAGCCCCACGAGGTCAAGGGGCCTTGCAACTAATGAAAAACTGTTTTTT.

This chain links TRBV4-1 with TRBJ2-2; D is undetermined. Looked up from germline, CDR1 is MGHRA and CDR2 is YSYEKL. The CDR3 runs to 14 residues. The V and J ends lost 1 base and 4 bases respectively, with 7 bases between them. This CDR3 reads CASSQVGVTGELFF. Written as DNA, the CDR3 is TGCGCCAGCAGCCAAGTGGGTGTCACCGGGGAGCTGTTTTTT.

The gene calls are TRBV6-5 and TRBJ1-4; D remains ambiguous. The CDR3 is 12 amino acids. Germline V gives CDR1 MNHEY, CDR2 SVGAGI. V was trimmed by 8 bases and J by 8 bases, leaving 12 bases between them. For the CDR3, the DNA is TGTGCCAGCGCGGTAGTTGGGGAAAAACTGTTTTTT. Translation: CASAVVGEKLFF.

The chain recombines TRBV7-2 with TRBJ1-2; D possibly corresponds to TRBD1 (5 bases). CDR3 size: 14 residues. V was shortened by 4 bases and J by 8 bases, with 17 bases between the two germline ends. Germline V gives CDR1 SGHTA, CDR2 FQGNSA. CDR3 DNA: TGTGCCAGCAGCTACTTGTCAGGGAGTGGAGGCTACACCTTC. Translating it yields CASSYLSGSGGYTF.